This TCR beta chain comes out of a study of OX40 agonist ivuxolimab in advanced cancers. Study information: Ivuxolimab, which patients received intravenously every 2 weeks, was dosed at 0.01 to 10 mg/kg.

This clone was counted once. Libraries were prepared by immunoSEQ multiplex PCR; TCRdb keeps only in-frame clonotypes and omits some of them. Found here are 78,000 or so clones, 92% of them singletons; the top ten hold around 2.8%. The sample was CD4+ or CD8+ T cells sorted from blood, taken in a trial of the OX40 agonist ivuxolimab. The clonotype comes from an adult with an advanced solid tumor such as melanoma, head and neck, liver or kidney cancer.

The CDR3 reads CASNGGENYGYTF. The CDR3 DNA is TGTGCCAGTAACGGGGGGGAAAACTATGGCTACACCTTC. The V and J genes are TRBV19 and TRBJ1-2; TRBD1 might be the D (5 bases). CDR3 length: 13 amino acids. Trimming left V 7 bases short and J 2 bases short, with 11 bases between. The germline gives CDR1 LNHDA, CDR2 SQIVND (reference sequence).